The entry that follows covers one T cell receptor (beta chain) sequence. The antigen it recognizes is unknown. No base quality values were provided; no much bigger clone lies one nucleotide off. The sample originates from a study of blood T cell repertoires in COVID-19 (TCRdb year 2020). In the study overall: Samples covering the acute and convalescent phases of COVID-19 were provided by collaborators in the United States, Italy and Spain. The prospective study material was composed of cDNA or gDNA derived from T cells, B-cell-depleted T cells, or PBMCs. The repertoires were made available in a free public database intended to serve as a resource for research on the immune response to SARS-CoV-2. Deeply sampled blood TCRbeta repertoires from subjects exposed to, actively infected with, or recovered from COVID-19 were included in the dataset. The samples were drawn from the first 160 participants of the ongoing ImmuneRACE study and from 1,254 subjects provided by 6 global collaborators. Sample metadata almost always included a de-identified subject ID, COVID-19 status, age in years and sex. Where HLA class I and class II types were available, the types were taken from metadata supplied by the sample provider, not from assay-based typing.

The collaborating institutions used their own protocols to collect whole blood in K2EDTA tubes. For TCRbeta analysis, collaborator samples were shipped as frozen whole blood, as isolated PBMCs, or as DNA extracted from either sample type. From the cysteine through the phenylalanine, the CDR3 covers 17 amino acids. The DNA shown is the 51-base CDR3, in frame from base 1. Trimming at the junction amounts to 3 bases on V and 3 bases on J, and the germline ends lie 23 bases apart. CDR1 and CDR2 are read off the germline V gene (reference sequence) as DFQATT and SNEGSKA. TCRbeta CDR3 regions were amplified from genomic DNA using the immunoSEQ Assay, a bias-controlled multiplex PCR. The published analysis was carried out like this. The number of nucleated cells in each sample was estimated from the amplification of reference gene primers within the assay. To quantify the absolute abundance of each unique TCRbeta CDR3 rearrangement, sequence reads were collapsed and filtered. For each sample, productive Simpson clonality was calculated as the square root of Simpson's diversity index across productive rearrangements. Held by TCRdb, this immuneACCESS table contains in-frame sequences only and omits some clones. Under half of the omission traces to an unresolved V gene where checked; the cause of the rest is unknown. The DNA gave D and trimming, while V, J and clone size come from that table. The sample table records more than 95,000 clones; about 80% of these occur just once. The top ten clonotypes cover roughly 6.2% of the sample.

What the authors observed across the whole study: The quantity of clinical and demographic metadata differed by source and by participant and was supplied without curation.

The V and J genes are TRBV20-1 and TRBJ1-1; the D segment could be TRBD1, given 6 matching bases. The clonotype comes from a man in his sixties or seventies with acute or convalescent COVID-19. Sequenced material: peripheral blood. The base sequence is TGCAGTGCTAGTTCTATTCAGGGGCCCTATAGGGACACTGAAGCTTTCTTT. The resulting protein is CSASSIQGPYRDTEAFF.